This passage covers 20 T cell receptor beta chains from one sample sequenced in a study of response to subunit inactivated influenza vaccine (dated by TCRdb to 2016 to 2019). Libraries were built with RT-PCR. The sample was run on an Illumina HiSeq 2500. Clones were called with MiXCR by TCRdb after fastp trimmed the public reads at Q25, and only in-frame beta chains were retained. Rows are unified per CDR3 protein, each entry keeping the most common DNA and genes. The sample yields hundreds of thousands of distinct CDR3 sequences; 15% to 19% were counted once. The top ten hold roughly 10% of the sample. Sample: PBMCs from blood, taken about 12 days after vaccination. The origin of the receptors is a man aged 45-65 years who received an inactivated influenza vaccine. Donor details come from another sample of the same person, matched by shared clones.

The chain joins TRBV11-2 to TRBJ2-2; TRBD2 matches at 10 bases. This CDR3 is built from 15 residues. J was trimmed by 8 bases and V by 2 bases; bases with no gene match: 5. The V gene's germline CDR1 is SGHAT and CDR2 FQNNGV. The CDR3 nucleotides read TGTGCCAGCAGCTTACCTAGCGGGAGCATTGGGGAGCTGTTTTTT. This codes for CASSLPSGSIGELFF.

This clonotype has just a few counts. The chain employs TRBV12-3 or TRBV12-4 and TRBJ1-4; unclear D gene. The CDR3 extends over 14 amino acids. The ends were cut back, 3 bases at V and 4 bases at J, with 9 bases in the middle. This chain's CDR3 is CASSFEGFNEKLFF. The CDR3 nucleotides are TGTGCCAGCAGTTTTGAAGGGTTTAATGAAAAACTGTTTTTT.

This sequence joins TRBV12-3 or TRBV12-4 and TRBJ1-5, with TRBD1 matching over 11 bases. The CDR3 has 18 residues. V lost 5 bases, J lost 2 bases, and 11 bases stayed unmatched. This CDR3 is CASSLQPGQGVGNQPQHF. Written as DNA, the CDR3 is TGTGCCAGCAGTCTCCAACCGGGACAGGGGGTGGGCAATCAGCCCCAGCATTTT.

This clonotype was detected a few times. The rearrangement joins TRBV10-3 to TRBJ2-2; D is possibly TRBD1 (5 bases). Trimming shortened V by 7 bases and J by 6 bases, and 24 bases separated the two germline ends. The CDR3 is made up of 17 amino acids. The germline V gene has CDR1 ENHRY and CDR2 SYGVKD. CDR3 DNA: TGTGCCATCACAAGTGACAGTTTCTTTTTTAAATCCGGGGAGCTGTTTTTT. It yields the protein CAITSDSFFFKSGELFF.

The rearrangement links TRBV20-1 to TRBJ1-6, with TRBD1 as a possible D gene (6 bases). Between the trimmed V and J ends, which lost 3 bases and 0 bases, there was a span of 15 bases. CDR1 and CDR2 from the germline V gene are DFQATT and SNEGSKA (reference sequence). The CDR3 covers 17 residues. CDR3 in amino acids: CSASSSQDSSYNSPLHF. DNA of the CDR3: TGCAGTGCTAGTTCCTCCCAGGACAGCTCCTATAATTCACCCCTCCACTTT.

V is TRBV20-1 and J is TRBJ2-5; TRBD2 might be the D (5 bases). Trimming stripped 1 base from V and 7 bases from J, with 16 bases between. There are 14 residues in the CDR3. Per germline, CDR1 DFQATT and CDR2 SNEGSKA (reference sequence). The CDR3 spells CSARAEEVAWTQYF. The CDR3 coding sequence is TGCAGTGCTAGAGCCGAGGAAGTAGCGTGGACCCAGTACTTC.

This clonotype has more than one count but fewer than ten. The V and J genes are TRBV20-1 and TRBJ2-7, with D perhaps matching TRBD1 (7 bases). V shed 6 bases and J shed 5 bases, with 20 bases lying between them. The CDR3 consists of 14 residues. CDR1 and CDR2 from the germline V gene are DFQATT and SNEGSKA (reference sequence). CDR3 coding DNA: TGCAGTGCGCTCCGACAGGGACTCCAGGACGAGCAGTACTTC. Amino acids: CSALRQGLQDEQYF.

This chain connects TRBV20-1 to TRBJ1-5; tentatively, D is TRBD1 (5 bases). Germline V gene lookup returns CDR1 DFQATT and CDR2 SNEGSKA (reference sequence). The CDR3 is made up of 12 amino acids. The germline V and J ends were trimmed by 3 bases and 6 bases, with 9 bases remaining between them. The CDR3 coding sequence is TGCAGTGCTAGTCGGGGGTCTCAGCCCCAGCATTTT. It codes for CSASRGSQPQHF.

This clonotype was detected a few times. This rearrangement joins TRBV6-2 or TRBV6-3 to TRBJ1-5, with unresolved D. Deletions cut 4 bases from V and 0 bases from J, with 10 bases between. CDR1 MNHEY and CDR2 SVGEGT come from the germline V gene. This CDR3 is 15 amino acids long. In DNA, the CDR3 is TGTGCCAGCAGTTCTGACGGCCTTAGCAATCAGCCCCAGCATTTT. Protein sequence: CASSSDGLSNQPQHF.

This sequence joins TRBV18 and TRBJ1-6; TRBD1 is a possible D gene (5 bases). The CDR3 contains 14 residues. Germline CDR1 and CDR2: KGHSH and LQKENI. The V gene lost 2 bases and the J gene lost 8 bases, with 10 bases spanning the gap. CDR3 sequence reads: CASSPGTEHSPLHF. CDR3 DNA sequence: TGTGCCAGCTCACCAGGGACGGAGCATTCACCCCTCCACTTT.

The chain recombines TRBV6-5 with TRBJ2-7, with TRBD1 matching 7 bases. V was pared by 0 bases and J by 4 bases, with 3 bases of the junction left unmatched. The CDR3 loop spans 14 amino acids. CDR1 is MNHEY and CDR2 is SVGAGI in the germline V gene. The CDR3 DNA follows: TGTGCCAGCAGTTACTCGAGGGGGCTTTACGAGCAGTACTTC. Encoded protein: CASSYSRGLYEQYF.

The CDR3 region is CASSLKSTSGGPLQYEQYF. The CDR3 DNA follows: TGTGCCAGCAGCTTAAAGTCAACTAGCGGGGGGCCGCTACAATACGAGCAGTACTTC. The chain carries TRBV11-2 and TRBJ2-7, with 12 bases matching TRBD2. The CDR3 loop spans 19 amino acids. Germline loops: CDR1 SGHAT, CDR2 FQNNGV. J was trimmed by 4 bases and V by 2 bases; bases with no gene match: 15.

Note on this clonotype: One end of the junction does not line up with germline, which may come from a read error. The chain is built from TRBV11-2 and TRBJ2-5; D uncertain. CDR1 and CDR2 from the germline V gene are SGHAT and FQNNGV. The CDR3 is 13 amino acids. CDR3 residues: CASSLSDAETQSF. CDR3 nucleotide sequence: TGTGCCAGCAGCTTATCGGATGCCGAGACCCAGTCCTTC.

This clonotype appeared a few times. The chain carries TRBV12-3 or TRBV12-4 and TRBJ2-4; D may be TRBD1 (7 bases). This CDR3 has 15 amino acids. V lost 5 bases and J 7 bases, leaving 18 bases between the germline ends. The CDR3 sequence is CASSPETGRWNIQYF. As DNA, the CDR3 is TGTGCCAGCAGTCCCGAGACAGGGAGGTGGAACATTCAGTACTTC.

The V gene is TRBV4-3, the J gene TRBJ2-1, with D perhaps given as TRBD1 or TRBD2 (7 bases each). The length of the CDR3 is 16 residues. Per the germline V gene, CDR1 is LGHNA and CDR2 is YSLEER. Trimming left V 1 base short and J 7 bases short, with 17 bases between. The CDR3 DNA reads TGCGCCAGCAGCCAAGGTTTTTCCAGGGGGGGTAATGAGCAGTTCTTC. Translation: CASSQGFSRGGNEQFF.

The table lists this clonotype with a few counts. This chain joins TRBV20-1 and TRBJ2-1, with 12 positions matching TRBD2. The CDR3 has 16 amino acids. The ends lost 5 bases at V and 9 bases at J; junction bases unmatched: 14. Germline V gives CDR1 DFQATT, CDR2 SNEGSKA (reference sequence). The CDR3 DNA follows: TGCAGTGCTCTGCATCGGACTAGCGGGAAAAGGGGTGAGCAGTTCTTC. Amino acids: CSALHRTSGKRGEQFF.

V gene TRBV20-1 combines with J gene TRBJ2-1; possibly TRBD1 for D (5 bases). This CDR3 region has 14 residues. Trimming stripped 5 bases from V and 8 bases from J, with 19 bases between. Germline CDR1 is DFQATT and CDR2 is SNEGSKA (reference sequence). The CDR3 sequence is CSAPSQGYGDEQFF. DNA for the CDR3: TGCAGTGCTCCGAGTCAGGGTTATGGGGATGAGCAGTTCTTC.

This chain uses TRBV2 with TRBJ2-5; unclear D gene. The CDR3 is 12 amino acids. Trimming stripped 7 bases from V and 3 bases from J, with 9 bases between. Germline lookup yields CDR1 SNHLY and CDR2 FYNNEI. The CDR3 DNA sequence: TGTGCCAGCATGTTGATGAAAGAGACCCAGTACTTC. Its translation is CASMLMKETQYF.

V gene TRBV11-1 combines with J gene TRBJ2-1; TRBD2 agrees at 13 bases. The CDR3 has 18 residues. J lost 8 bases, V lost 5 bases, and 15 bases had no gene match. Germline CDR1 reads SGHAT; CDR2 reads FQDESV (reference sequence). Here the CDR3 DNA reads TGTGCCAGCAGCGTCGGACTAGCGGGAGTCGAAACACAGTATGAGCAGTTCTTC. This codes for CASSVGLAGVETQYEQFF.

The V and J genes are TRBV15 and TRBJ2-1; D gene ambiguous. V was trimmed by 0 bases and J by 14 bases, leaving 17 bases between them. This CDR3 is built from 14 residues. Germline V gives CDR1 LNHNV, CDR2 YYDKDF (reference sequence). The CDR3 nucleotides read TGTGCCACCAGCAGAGATTTGGACGCCCGCATGAAGTTCTTC. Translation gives CATSRDLDARMKFF.